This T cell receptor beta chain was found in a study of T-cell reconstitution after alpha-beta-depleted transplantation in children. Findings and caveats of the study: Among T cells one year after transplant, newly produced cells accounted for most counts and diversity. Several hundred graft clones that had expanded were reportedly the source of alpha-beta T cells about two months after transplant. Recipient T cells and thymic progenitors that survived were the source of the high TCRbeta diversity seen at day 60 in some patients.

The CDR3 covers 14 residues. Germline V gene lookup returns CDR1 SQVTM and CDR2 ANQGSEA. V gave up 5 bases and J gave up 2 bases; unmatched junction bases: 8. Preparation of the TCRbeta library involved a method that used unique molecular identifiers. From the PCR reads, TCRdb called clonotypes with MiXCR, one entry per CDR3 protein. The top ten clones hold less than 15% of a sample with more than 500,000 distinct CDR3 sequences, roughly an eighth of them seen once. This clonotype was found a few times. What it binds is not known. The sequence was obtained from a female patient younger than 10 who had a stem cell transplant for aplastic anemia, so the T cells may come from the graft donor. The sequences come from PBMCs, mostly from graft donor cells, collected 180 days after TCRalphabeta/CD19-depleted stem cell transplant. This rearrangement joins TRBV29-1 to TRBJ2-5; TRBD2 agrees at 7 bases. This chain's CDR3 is CSVLRLARQETQYF. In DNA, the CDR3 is TGCAGCGTTTTAAGACTAGCCAGACAAGAGACCCAGTACTTC.